Below are 23 T cell receptor beta chains sequenced from a single sample in a study of blood T cell repertoires in COVID-19. Sequenced by immunoSEQ multiplex PCR; TCRdb stores in-frame clones only, minus some. The sample carries 70,000 or so clones, under 95% recorded once. The source material was peripheral blood. These receptors all come from a human donor in a cohort sampled during active COVID-19.

This chain joins TRBV7-8 and TRBJ1-5, with 7 bases that match TRBD1. Germline-derived CDR1 and CDR2 are SGHVS and FQNEAQ. With 2 bases clipped from V and 7 bases from J, the junction kept 11 bases outside the gene matches. The CDR3 totals 16 residues. CDR3 sequence: CASSLYDRVARQPQHF. The DNA of the CDR3 is TGTGCCAGCAGCTTATATGACAGGGTAGCGAGACAGCCCCAGCATTTT.

The genes are TRBV4-3 and TRBJ2-5; 10 bases line up with TRBD1. V was clipped by 4 bases and J by 2 bases; unmatched bases: 4. From germline, CDR1 is LGHNA and CDR2 YSLEER. The CDR3 length is 15 residues. CDR3 in DNA: TGCGCCAGCAGCCCTCGGACAGGGGGGCAAGAGACCCAGTACTTC. Encoded protein: CASSPRTGGQETQYF.

The CDR3 here is CSAREDSEAFF. The CDR3 DNA follows: TGCAGTGCTAGAGAGGACTCTGAAGCTTTCTTT. The rearrangement links TRBV20-1 to TRBJ1-1; D is uncertain. CDR1 and CDR2 from the germline V gene are DFQATT and SNEGSKA (reference sequence). The CDR3 consists of 11 residues. Between the trimmed V and J ends, which lost 0 bases and 6 bases, there was a span of 5 bases.

This chain connects TRBV4-3 to TRBJ2-3; 13 bases align to TRBD2. Germline lookup yields CDR1 LGHNA and CDR2 YSLEER. The CDR3 has 15 residues. Trimming at V came to 3 bases and at J to 6 bases, leaving 3 bases not matched to a gene. CDR3 protein: CASSHGLAGVDTQYF. CDR3 DNA sequence: TGCGCCAGCAGCCACGGACTAGCGGGAGTTGATACGCAGTATTTT.

The chain combines TRBV19 with TRBJ2-7; 7 bases are shared with TRBD1. This CDR3 is built from 13 residues. CDR1 and CDR2 (germline): LNHDA, SQIVND (reference sequence). The V segment lost 5 bases and the J segment 4 bases; nucleotides outside the gene matches: 5. CDR3: CASSPGQWYEQYF. CDR3 bases: TGTGCCAGTAGTCCGGGACAGTGGTACGAGCAGTACTTC.

The chain couples TRBV9 to TRBJ2-3; possible D gene TRBD1, 5 bases. This CDR3 is built from 17 residues. Trimming took off 0 bases at V and 6 bases at J, with 20 bases between the two ends. From germline, CDR1 is SGDLS and CDR2 YYNGEE. This chain's CDR3 is CASSVAPGRAHLDTQYF. The CDR3 nucleotides read TGTGCCAGCAGCGTAGCCCCGGGCAGGGCTCATCTGGATACGCAGTATTTT. Combining the CDR3 with reference TRBV9 and TRBJ2-3 gives the whole variable domain DSGVTQTPKHLITATGQRVTLRCSPRSGDLSVYWYQQSLDQGLQFLIQYYNGEERAKGNILERFSAQQFPDLHSELNLSSLELGDSALYFCASSVAPGRAHLDTQYFGPGTRLTVL.

V gene TRBV29-1 combines with J gene TRBJ2-5; D might be TRBD2 (6 bases). Germline V CDR1 and CDR2: SQVTM, ANQGSEA. Trimming shortened V by 4 bases and J by 4 bases, and 16 bases separated the two germline ends. The CDR3 is made up of 14 amino acids. The chain's CDR3 is CSVAGGKGRETQYF. The DNA for the CDR3 is TGCAGCGTTGCCGGCGGGAAAGGACGAGAGACCCAGTACTTC.

The chain recombines TRBV7-3 with TRBJ2-3; 9 positions match TRBD2. CDR3 size: 15 residues. Germline V CDR1 and CDR2: SGHTA, FQGTGA. V trimming: 5 bases; J trimming: 4 bases; junction bases outside the gene matches: 7. The CDR3 sequence: CASSALAGTADTQYF. DNA for the CDR3: TGTGCCAGCAGCGCTCTAGCGGGAACTGCAGATACGCAGTATTTT.

The CDR3 is CSVAGETQYF. CDR3 nucleotide sequence: TGCAGCGTTGCCGGGGAGACCCAGTACTTC. The V gene is TRBV29-1, the J gene TRBJ2-5; D gene uncertain. Per germline, CDR1 SQVTM and CDR2 ANQGSEA. CDR3 length equals 10 residues. With 4 bases removed from V and 5 bases from J, the gap between germline ends came to 5 bases.

This clone was observed a single time. The gene calls are TRBV18 and TRBJ2-2; 13 bases agree with TRBD2. V dropped 4 bases and J dropped 5; count of bases not matched to a gene: 1. The CDR3 contains 15 residues. Germline CDR1 reads KGHSH; CDR2 reads LQKENI. The CDR3: CASSQTSGRTGELFF. In nucleotides, the CDR3 is TGTGCCAGCTCACAGACTAGCGGGAGGACCGGGGAGCTGTTTTTT. Using reference TRBV18 and TRBJ2-2 for the parts outside the CDR3, the full variable domain is NAGVMQNPRHLVRRRGQEARLRCSPMKGHSHVYWYRQLPEEGLKFMVYLQKENIIDESGMPKERFSAEFPKEGPSILRIQQVVRGDSAAYFCASSQTSGRTGELFFGEGSRLTVL.

The rearrangement joins TRBV3-1 (or the pseudogene TRBV3-2) to TRBJ2-7; D gene uncertain. The germline gives CDR1 LGHDT, CDR2 YNNKEL (reference sequence). The V end was cut by 2 bases, the J end by 5 bases, with 16 bases between. This CDR3 comprises 15 residues. The CDR3 DNA reads TGTGCCAGCAGCCAAACTTGGCAGAACAGCAACGAGCAGTACTTC. Translated: CASSQTWQNSNEQYF.

J is TRBJ2-7 and V is TRBV29-1; D possibly corresponds to TRBD1 (6 bases). V gave up 4 bases and J gave up 3 bases, with 10 bases separating them. Germline V gene sequence: CDR1 SQVTM, CDR2 ANQGSEA. CDR3 length: 12 amino acids. The CDR3 here is CSVAQGFYEQYF. The DNA for the CDR3 is TGCAGCGTTGCACAGGGCTTCTACGAGCAGTACTTC.

This chain links TRBV13 with TRBJ2-7; TRBD1 might be the D (5 bases). CDR3 length: 14 amino acids. The V and J ends lost 4 bases and 4 bases respectively, with 14 bases between them. CDR1 is PRHDT, CDR2 FYEKMQ, per germline (reference sequence). The CDR3 sequence: CASSSSMQGYEQYF. CDR3 nucleotides: TGTGCCAGCAGCTCCAGCATGCAGGGTTACGAGCAGTACTTC.

The genes are TRBV4-1 and TRBJ2-7; 7 bases align to TRBD2. The J segment lost 4 bases and the V segment lost 1 base, leaving 7 bases of the junction unmatched. Germline V gives CDR1 MGHRA, CDR2 YSYEKL. The CDR3 has 15 residues. CDR3 region: CASSQVGGSGYEQYF. As DNA, the CDR3 is TGCGCCAGCAGCCAAGTAGGCGGGAGTGGGTACGAGCAGTACTTC.

The V and J genes are TRBV27 and TRBJ1-1; D is undetermined. V lost 5 bases and J 0 bases, leaving 13 bases between the germline ends. The CDR3 loop spans 15 amino acids. Looked up from germline, CDR1 is MNHEY and CDR2 is SMNVEV (reference sequence). The chain's CDR3 is CASSPLGSVNTEAFF. As DNA, the CDR3 is TGTGCCAGCAGTCCTCTGGGGAGTGTGAACACTGAAGCTTTCTTT.

This sequence joins TRBV13 and TRBJ2-2; D not resolved. V lost 3 bases, J lost 11 bases, and 10 bases lay in between. Germline V gene sequence: CDR1 PRHDT, CDR2 FYEKMQ (reference sequence). CDR3 length: 12 amino acids. The CDR3 sequence: CASSFLAVELFF. CDR3 DNA: TGTGCCAGCAGCTTTCTTGCGGTCGAGCTGTTTTTT.

The count of this clone is one. The V gene is TRBV5-6, the J gene TRBJ2-6, with 11 bases aligning to TRBD2. CDR3 length equals 19 residues. Germline V gene lookup returns CDR1 SGHDT and CDR2 YYEEEE. With V trimmed by 3 bases and J by 0 bases, 8 bases remained unmatched. The CDR3 nucleotides are TGTGCCAGCAGCTCCCGGACTAGCGGGCGTCGCTCTGGGGCCAACGTCCTGACTTTC. This sequence encodes CASSSRTSGRRSGANVLTF.

The chain links TRBV4-1 to TRBJ1-2; TRBD1 is a possible D gene (5 bases). This CDR3 spans 15 amino acids. Trimming took off 3 bases at V and 11 bases at J, with 22 bases between the two ends. CDR1 and CDR2 (germline): MGHRA, YSYEKL. The CDR3 loop reads CASSQVTGIGPIYTF. The CDR3 coding sequence is TGCGCCAGCAGCCAGGTCACAGGAATTGGTCCTATTTACACCTTC.

V gene TRBV15 combines with J gene TRBJ1-2; TRBD1 agrees at 8 bases. Germline assignment: CDR1 LNHNV and CDR2 YYDKDF (reference sequence). The V and J ends lost 3 bases and 0 bases, in that order; junction bases with no gene match: 3. CDR3 size: 15 residues. The CDR3 loop reads CATSSDRGANYGYTF. CDR3 nucleotides: TGTGCCACCAGCAGTGACAGGGGAGCTAACTATGGCTACACCTTC.

This clone appeared a single time. The chain has TRBV29-1 and TRBJ2-1; TRBD2 aligns across 7 bases. This CDR3 contains 15 residues. Germline V gene data show CDR1 as SQVTM and CDR2 as ANQGSEA. V was pared by 1 base and J by 2 bases, with 5 bases of the junction left unmatched. The CDR3 loop reads CSVEGGGRAYNEQFF. CDR3 nucleotide sequence: TGCAGCGTTGAAGGGGGTGGGAGGGCCTACAATGAGCAGTTCTTC.

V is TRBV11-2 and J is TRBJ2-1; 9 nucleotides align to TRBD2. V shed 5 bases and J 7 bases; nucleotides not matched to a gene: 9. Per germline, CDR1 SGHAT and CDR2 FQNNGV. CDR3 length: 15 amino acids. The CDR3 here is CASSDSGRRGNEQFF. CDR3 DNA: TGTGCCAGCAGCGATAGCGGGAGAAGGGGGAATGAGCAGTTCTTC. The full variable domain, completed using reference TRBV11-2 and TRBJ2-1, is EAGVAQSPRYKIIEKRQSVAFWCNPISGHATLYWYQQILGQGPKLLIQFQNNGVVDDSQLPKDRFSAERLKGVDSTLKIQPAKLEDSAVYLCASSDSGRRGNEQFFGPGTRLTVL.

The chain joins TRBV20-1 to TRBJ2-5; D possibly corresponds to TRBD1 (5 bases). Trimming left V 5 bases short and J 5 bases short, with 9 bases between. The CDR3 totals 11 residues. The germline V gene encodes CDR1 DFQATT and CDR2 SNEGSKA (reference sequence). In DNA form, the CDR3 reads TGCAGTGCTCTGGCAGGGGAGACCCAGTACTTC. Amino acids: CSALAGETQYF.

The chain is built from TRBV6-1 and TRBJ1-6; TRBD1 is a possible D gene (6 bases). Germline-derived CDR1 and CDR2 are MNHNS and SASEGT. V gave up 2 bases and J gave up 4 bases, with 9 bases separating them. This CDR3 contains 15 residues. CDR3 in DNA: TGTGCCAGCAGTGAATCGGACAGTTATAATTCACCCCTCCACTTT. Its protein product is CASSESDSYNSPLHF.